The 5 T cell receptor beta chains below come from one sample, sequenced in a study of CD8+ T cells in alopecia areata. Treatment reported: oral pan-JAK inhibitor, 5-10 mg twice daily. Sequencing relied on a cDNA template that was reverse transcribed from extracted RNA. Profiling relied on immunoSEQ multiplex PCR, and the TCRdb table lists in-frame clones only, not all of them. The sample lists around 200,000 clones, about 60% occurring once. Sequencing used CD8+ T cells sorted from blood, obtained at week 24, from a patient treated with tofacitinib. These receptor sequences come from a human donor with alopecia areata.

Comment on this clone: Germline and junction disagree at one end, which may indicate a read error. The genes are TRBV4-1 and TRBJ2-4; D not certain. This CDR3 is 11 amino acids long. Germline CDR1 is MGHRA and CDR2 is YSYEKL. The CDR3 bases are TGCGCCAGCAACCAAGGAAACATTCAGTACTTC. Protein sequence: CASNQGNIQYF.

The rearrangement links TRBV5-6 to TRBJ1-1; D not resolved. The CDR3 length is 12 residues. Germline V gives CDR1 SGHDT, CDR2 YYEEEE. The V end was cut by 3 bases, the J end by 4 bases, with 7 bases between. CDR3 nucleotide sequence: TGTGCCAGCAGCTCGGGCACCACTGAAGCTTTCTTT. Its translation is CASSSGTTEAFF.

The CDR3 region is CASSYSLAGRGYTF. The DNA for the CDR3 is TGTGCCAGCAGTTACTCTCTAGCAGGGAGAGGCTACACCTTC. V is TRBV6-5 and J is TRBJ1-2, with D possibly matching TRBD1 (5 bases). CDR1 is MNHEY and CDR2 is SVGAGI in the germline V gene. The V end lost 0 bases, the J end lost 8 bases, and 13 bases lay between the germline ends. CDR3 length: 14 residues.

This chain joins TRBV5-6 and TRBJ1-4; D uncertain. V shed 7 bases and J shed 8 bases, with 15 bases lying between them. CDR3 length equals 13 residues. The germline V gene has CDR1 SGHDT and CDR2 YYEEEE. Here the CDR3 reads CASSGIRKEKLFF. In DNA, the CDR3 is TGTGCCAGCTCCGGGATCCGAAAGGAAAAACTGTTTTTT.

V gene TRBV5-1 combines with J gene TRBJ2-1; D is unclear. The V end lost 1 base, the J end lost 4 bases, and 3 bases lay between the germline ends. The CDR3 extends over 12 amino acids. CDR1 is SGHRS and CDR2 is YFSETQ in the germline V gene. The CDR3, as DNA: TGCGCCAGCAGCTTGCGTTACAATGAGCAGTTCTTC. Translated, it gives CASSLRYNEQFF.